This T cell receptor (beta chain) derives from a study of beta chain features in type 1 diabetes (dated by TCRdb to the late 2010s). Looking at the study overall: Mean age, gender distribution, total cell number and subset yield were not different between patients and healthy donors. A total of approximately 110,000,000 sorted cells were examined across all samples, and a strong correlation was observed between cell number per subset and RNA yield. In the study, TCRB repertoires of sorted circulating CD4+ T cell subsets from recently diagnosed type 1 diabetes patients were compared with those of matched healthy donors. Regulatory and stem cell-like memory subsets were isolated from only 8 patients and roughly eight healthy donors, whereas naive and central memory subsets came from all 28 donors.

All of the isolated RNA was reverse transcribed with the High Capacity cDNA Reverse Transcription Kit, so expressed TCRB transcripts were sequenced. Naive, central memory and regulatory T cell samples underwent deep immunoSEQ sequencing, averaging around 4 million total reads per sample. After sorted cells were lysed in RLT buffer, RNA was extracted with DNase-treated RNeasy Micro or Mini kits, with the choice depending on cell number. To prevent cross-contamination, each cell subset was processed individually, whereas patient and healthy donor samples were processed jointly. Using the immunoSEQ multiplex PCR, TCRB sequences were amplified from cDNA into 87-bp fragments spanning the CDR3 region. Amplicons were sequenced on the Illumina HiSeq platform. The study's own analysis went as follows. Synthetic template baselines were used to correct PCR bias computationally, reads within Hamming distance 2 were collapsed, and singletons that could not be merged were discarded. By aligning reads against IMGT, V, D and J genes, CDR3 length, and insertions or deletions at six rearrangement sites were assigned. Within each subset, clonotype counts were normalized to sorted cell number, and only after that were true diversity and Gini coefficients computed with the tcR R package. The overlap coefficient, calculated on TCRB nucleotide sequences, was used to quantify repertoire sharing. TCRdb limited this immuneACCESS table to in-frame rearrangements with V and J called. A share of clones is missing; checked studies link under half to unresolved V genes, and the rest is unexplained. The D gene and trimming were derived from the DNA, and the V and J assignments and clone size from that table. For this sample there are roughly 180,000 clones; 6% to 9% appear just once. The top ten clones comprise 0.5% of the sample.

What the authors observed across the whole study: Because cDNA was sequenced instead of genomic DNA, activated cells with high expression could be over-represented, although the groups did not differ in activation or CD3 levels. Type 1 diabetes patients showed a moderate but significant shortening of TCRB CDR3 length in all four CD4+ subsets. Naive, central memory and regulatory TCRB repertoires appeared to be more alike among patients than among healthy donors. Shorter templates might be favored by PCR, yet because patient and control samples were amplified and corrected together, any such skew would affect both groups equally. HLA sub-analyses involved small numbers of individuals, so any influence of HLA type on TCRB rearrangement remained unresolved. Fewer insertions and more nucleotide deletions at VDJ recombination sites were observed in patients with type 1 diabetes, implying thymic rearrangement abnormalities.

Each donor gave one peripheral blood draw, averaging approximately 120 mL, which was collected into heparinised tubes. Using a panel that included CD45RO, CCR7, CD25, CD127, CD95 and CD27, naive, central memory, regulatory and stem cell-like memory CD4+ T cells were sorted on a BD FACSAria II. A purity above 95% was achieved for all sorted populations. PBMCs were separated immediately by Lymphoprep density gradient centrifugation and were stained directly, without being cultured. To minimize batch effects, samples were stained and sorted in pairs, one healthy donor with one patient per experiment. Trimming at the junction amounts to 5 bases on V and 4 bases on J, and the germline ends lie 18 bases apart. The CDR3 measures 16 amino acids from cysteine to phenylalanine. Only the CDR3 part of the read is kept: 48 bases, read in frame from the first base. From a lookup of the germline V gene (reference sequence), CDR1 and CDR2 are SEHNR and FQNEAQ.

The table lists this clone with many counts. Its antigen is currently not known. Base qualities are not recorded, but no much larger clone differs from it by a single base. Sample: central memory CD4+ T cells from blood. The origin of this receptor is a man aged 18 to 29 with type 1 diabetes. The rearrangement combines TRBV7-9 with TRBJ2-1; D gene: possibly TRBD2, on 6 matching bases. At the DNA level, the sequence is TGTGCCAGCAGCGGCCGGGGACTCCCCACGTACAATGAGCAGTTCTTC. Its translation is CASSGRGLPTYNEQFF.